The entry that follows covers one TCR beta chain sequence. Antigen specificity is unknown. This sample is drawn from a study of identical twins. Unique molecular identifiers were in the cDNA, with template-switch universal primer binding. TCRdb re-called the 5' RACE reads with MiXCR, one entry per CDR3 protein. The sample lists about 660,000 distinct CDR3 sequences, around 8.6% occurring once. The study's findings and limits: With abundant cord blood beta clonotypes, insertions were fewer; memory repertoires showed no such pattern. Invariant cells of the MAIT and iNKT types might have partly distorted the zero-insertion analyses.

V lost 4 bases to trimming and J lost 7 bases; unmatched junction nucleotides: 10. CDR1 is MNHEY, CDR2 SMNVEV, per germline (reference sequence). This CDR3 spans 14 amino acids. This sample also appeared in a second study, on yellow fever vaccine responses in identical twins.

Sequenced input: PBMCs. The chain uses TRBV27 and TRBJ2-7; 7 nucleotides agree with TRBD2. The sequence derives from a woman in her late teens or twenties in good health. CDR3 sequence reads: CASSWTGGGVEQYF. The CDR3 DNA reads TGTGCCAGCAGTTGGACTGGCGGGGGAGTTGAGCAGTACTTC.